The sequence of this TCR beta chain was determined in a study of blood T cell repertoires in COVID-19. Study background: Some COVID-19 samples were acute and others convalescent; all came from the United States, Italy and Spain. From T cells, B-cell-depleted T cells, or PBMCs came the material, which was cDNA or gDNA.

CDR3 length equals 14 residues. Trimming cost V 4 bases and J 4 bases; bases outside gene matches: 6. Looked up from germline, CDR1 is LNHDA and CDR2 is SQIVND (reference sequence). This clone was counted a few times. The repertoire was sequenced with immunoSEQ multiplex PCR; TCRdb's copy has only in-frame clones and lacks some. The data show fewer than 120,000 clones, approximately 80% seen once. The TCR comes from an older woman with acute or convalescent COVID-19. The sequenced material came from peripheral blood. The rearrangement links TRBV19 to TRBJ1-2; 7 bases line up with TRBD1. The CDR3 nucleotides are TGTGCCAGTAGTACGGGGGACAGAATCTATGGCTACACCTTC. Translated, it gives CASSTGDRIYGYTF.